This TCR beta chain is drawn from a study of cytomegalovirus exposure and HLA in healthy donors. General study findings and limits: In vitro experiments confirmed that a few CMV-associated chains were specific for CMV antigens. V- and J-gene trimming in TCR beta was tied to a missense DCLRE1C variant by an analysis performed later.

Comments on this clone: Its antigen is still unknown.

The PCR made use of 60 Vbeta and 13 Jbeta primers. Study processing details: The authors later counted around 80 million unique TCR beta chains, about 11 million of them shared. TCRdb's copy holds only in-frame clones and misses some; the assay was immunoSEQ multiplex PCR. That table gives V, J and clone size, and the DNA gave D and trimming. The table has about 110,000 clones, approximately 86% seen once. From germline, CDR1 is SGDLS and CDR2 YYNGEE. The CDR3 runs 17 residues. Trimming took 0 bases from V and 1 from J; bases not matched to a gene: 7. What was sequenced was PBMCs. The sequence came from a man aged 35 to 55 in good health and CMV-seronegative. This chain connects TRBV9 to TRBJ2-3; 8 positions agree with TRBD2. This CDR3 reads CASSVGAGGVGTDTQYF. DNA for the CDR3: TGTGCCAGCAGCGTAGGGGCGGGGGGAGTAGGCACAGATACGCAGTATTTT.